This record covers a single T cell receptor (beta chain). The sample is drawn from a study of blood T cell repertoires in COVID-19. Participants came from around 25 US areas, aged roughly 18 to 100 years. Clinical history reported by participants formed the basis on which cohorts were assigned. Generated by immunoSEQ multiplex PCR, the TCRdb table keeps only in-frame clones and is missing some. The table records roughly 140,000 clones, approximately 84% of them present only once. This CDR3 contains 14 residues. The V segment lost 6 bases and the J segment 9 bases; nucleotides outside the gene matches: 10. CDR1 MNHEY and CDR2 SVGAGI come from the germline V gene.

The sample consisted of PBMCs or T cells enriched from blood (not recorded which). The chain uses TRBV6-5 and TRBJ2-1, with 8 bases lining up with TRBD2. This receptor was obtained from a man aged 50-60 years in a cohort exposed to, infected with or recovered from COVID-19 (not recorded which). This CDR3 is CASRKRREAGEQFF. DNA for the CDR3: TGTGCCAGCAGGAAAAGGCGGGAGGCAGGTGAGCAGTTCTTC.